The 9 T cell receptor beta chains presented below share a single source sample, sequenced in a study of blood T cell repertoires in COVID-19. The repertoire was sequenced with immunoSEQ multiplex PCR; TCRdb's copy has only in-frame clones and lacks some. This table holds roughly 280,000 clones, around 87% found once. Input material: peripheral blood. Receptors originate from a man younger than 30 with active or convalescent COVID-19.

The chain recombines TRBV19 with TRBJ2-1, with TRBD1 matching over 7 bases. V trimming: 6 bases; J trimming: 15 bases; junction bases outside the gene matches: 14. The CDR3 covers 13 residues. Germline V CDR1 and CDR2: LNHDA, SQIVND (reference sequence). The CDR3 bases are TGTGCCAGTAGCTTCCTGGACAGGCTTTCCCCGTTCTTC. The encoded protein is CASSFLDRLSPFF. Full variable domain (missing parts from reference TRBV19 and TRBJ2-1): DGGITQSPKYLFRKEGQNVTLSCEQNLNHDAMYWYRQDPGQGLRLIYYSQIVNDFQKGDIAEGYSVSREKKESFPLTVTSAQKNPTAFYLCASSFLDRLSPFFGPGTRLTVL.

This clone was found once. V gene TRBV5-6 combines with J gene TRBJ1-6; 9 bases line up with TRBD1. Germline V gene sequence: CDR1 SGHDT, CDR2 YYEEEE. Unmatched junction bases numbered 10, after V lost 4 bases and J lost 8 bases. This CDR3 spans 16 amino acids. The CDR3 DNA is TGTGCCAGCAGCAAAGGGACAGGGAGGTATCATTCACCCCTCCACTTT. It translates to CASSKGTGRYHSPLHF.

The genes are TRBV11-2 and TRBJ1-2, with D unclear. This CDR3 has 13 residues. Germline CDR1 is SGHAT and CDR2 is FQNNGV. V was pared by 0 bases and J by 10 bases, with 12 bases between. CDR3 nucleotide sequence: TGTGCCAGCAGCTTAGAACGTAATGGAGACTACACCTTC. Translation: CASSLERNGDYTF.

This sequence joins TRBV12-5 and TRBJ1-5; 8 bases align to TRBD1. V trimming: 5 bases; J trimming: 2 bases; junction bases outside the gene matches: 5. The CDR3 is 15 residues long. The V gene's germline CDR1 is LGHNT and CDR2 FRNRAP. The CDR3 bases are TGTGCTAGTGGTCAGGACAGGGTAGGCAATCAGCCCCAGCATTTT. This gives the protein CASGQDRVGNQPQHF.

This clone was found once. The chain carries TRBV2 and TRBJ2-1; D call uncertain. This CDR3 is 14 amino acids long. Trimming stripped 7 bases from V and 5 bases from J, with 15 bases between. CDR1 is SNHLY and CDR2 is FYNNEI in the germline V gene. DNA for the CDR3: TGTGCCAGCATCCCACTCATAGCTCACAATGAGCAGTTCTTC. Translated: CASIPLIAHNEQFF.

V usage is TRBV9 and J usage is TRBJ2-7; TRBD2 might be the D (6 bases). The CDR3 is 15 residues long. Trimming took 0 bases from V and 3 from J, leaving 13 bases between them. Per germline, CDR1 SGDLS and CDR2 YYNGEE. CDR3: CASSVAGSGGYEQYF. Here the CDR3 DNA reads TGTGCCAGCAGCGTAGCCGGGAGCGGAGGCTACGAGCAGTACTTC.

The table lists this clone with a few counts. The chain carries TRBV6-5 and TRBJ1-1, with TRBD1 as a possible D gene (6 bases). The CDR3 has 14 residues. Germline V gene lookup returns CDR1 MNHEY and CDR2 SVGAGI. V was trimmed by 6 bases and J by 3 bases, leaving 14 bases between them. The CDR3 region is CASSRKKGDTEAFF. DNA of the CDR3: TGTGCCAGCAGCAGAAAAAAGGGGGACACTGAAGCTTTCTTT.

The chain couples TRBV28 to TRBJ1-2, with D perhaps TRBD1 (5 bases). The CDR3 contains 13 residues. V lost 5 bases, J lost 4 bases, and 11 bases lay in between. The germline CDR1 and CDR2 sequences are MDHEN and SYDVKM. The CDR3 reads CASSPTVGYGYTF. CDR3 DNA: TGTGCCAGCAGTCCGACAGTAGGCTATGGCTACACCTTC.

The chain couples TRBV12-3 or TRBV12-4 to TRBJ2-2; maybe TRBD2 (5 bases). The CDR3 covers 13 residues. V dropped 6 bases and J dropped 6 bases, with 11 bases sitting between them. CDR3 bases: TGTGCCAGCAGCCCTAGCAGAGCCGGGGAGCTGTTTTTT. Protein sequence: CASSPSRAGELFF.